A selection of T cell receptor beta chains follows, all from one sample in a study of graft-versus-host responses after intestinal transplantation. Measured with immunoSEQ multiplex PCR; TCRdb has only the in-frame clones, and not every one. The data contain some 88,000 clones, 85% to 95% of them seen just once; the ten biggest clones take up 2%. For these TCRs, the target antigens are not known. Sequenced here: unstimulated CD8+ T cells sorted from spleen or lymph node cells, sampled before intestinal transplant. These receptor sequences come from a human donor who received an intestinal transplant. Both conserved end residues are part of each CDR3. The D gene is left open where the match is weak. Size tells how often a clone was seen (once, few, many) or the class of an expanded clone, and some rows leave it out.

D	size	J	V	CDR3	DNA
TRBD1	once	TRBJ2-7	TRBV5-5	CASSRGTGPENEQYF	TGTGCCAGCAGCCGGGGGACAGGGCCTGAGAACGAGCAGTACTTC
NA	NA	TRBJ2-7	TRBV4-3	CASSQDRGTESYEQYF	TGCGCCAGCAGCCAAGATCGGGGGACGGAGTCCTACGAGCAGTACTTC
NA	NA	TRBJ1-2	TRBV11-2	CASSFSPDDGYTF	TGTGCCAGCAGCTTTAGCCCCGACGATGGCTACACCTTC
NA	NA	TRBJ1-4	TRBV7-9	CASSLGDSNNEKLFF	TGTGCCAGCAGCTTAGGCGACAGCAATAATGAAAAACTGTTTTTT
TRBD2	NA	TRBJ2-1	TRBV13	CASSRTRGRYNEQFF	TGTGCCAGCAGCCGGACGCGGGGGAGATACAATGAGCAGTTCTTC
NA	NA	TRBJ1-4	TRBV27	CASSLKAGGEKLFF	TGTGCCAGCAGTTTAAAGGCAGGCGGGGAAAAACTGTTTTTT
TRBD1	NA	TRBJ1-3	TRBV27	CASSMTGDGGNTIYF	TGTGCCAGCAGTATGACAGGGGATGGAGGAAACACCATATATTTT
NA	NA	TRBJ2-7	TRBV6-5	CASSYSGTSYEQYF	TGTGCCAGCAGTTACTCTGGGACTTCCTACGAGCAGTACTTC
TRBD1	once	TRBJ2-1	TRBV14	CASSQGSRRDSPYNEQFF	TGTGCCAGCAGCCAGGGGAGTCGCCGGGACAGCCCTTACAATGAGCAGTTCTTC
TRBD1	NA	TRBJ1-1	TRBV30	CAWSAGTGAEAFF	TGTGCCTGGAGTGCCGGGACAGGGGCTGAAGCTTTCTTT
TRBD2	once	TRBJ2-3	TRBV7-6	CASSFNAGGTDTQYF	TGTGCCAGCAGCTTCAATGCGGGGGGGACAGATACGCAGTATTTT
NA	NA	TRBJ2-4	TRBV10-1	CASSEGSGANIQYF	TGCGCCAGCAGTGAAGGTAGCGGTGCAAACATTCAGTACTTC
NA	once	TRBJ2-1	TRBV10-3	CAISTDRYNEQFF	TGTGCCATCAGTACGGACAGATACAATGAGCAGTTCTTC
TRBD1	NA	TRBJ2-3	TRBV5-6	CASSPQGARGTDTQYF	TGTGCCAGCAGCCCTCAGGGGGCACGTGGCACAGATACGCAGTATTTT
NA	once	TRBJ2-6	TRBV7-7	CASSLGWVEGAHSGANVLTF	TGTGCCAGCAGCTTAGGATGGGTGGAGGGGGCCCACTCTGGGGCCAACGTCCTGACTTTC
TRBD1	NA	TRBJ2-1	TRBV27	CASSQRQGRSYNEQFF	TGTGCCAGCAGTCAAAGACAGGGCCGGTCCTACAATGAGCAGTTCTTC
TRBD1	NA	TRBJ2-7	TRBV19	CASSMGQGAIYEQYF	TGTGCCAGTAGTATGGGGCAGGGGGCGATCTACGAGCAGTACTTC
TRBD1	NA	TRBJ2-1	TRBV12-5	CASGPGQGAYNEQFF	TGTGCTAGTGGTCCGGGACAGGGGGCCTACAATGAGCAGTTCTTC
NA	once	TRBJ2-3	TRBV7-6	CASSLAHRDTQYF	TGTGCCAGCAGCTTAGCGCATAGAGATACGCAGTATTTT
NA	once	TRBJ1-2	TRBV2	CASRVQYRTNYGYTF	TGTGCCAGCAGGGTACAGTACCGTACTAACTATGGCTACACCTTC
NA	NA	TRBJ1-1	TRBV30	CAWSVIRGTEAFF	TGTGCCTGGAGTGTAATAAGAGGCACTGAAGCTTTCTTT
NA	NA	TRBJ1-1	TRBV11-3	CASSSPTGDTEAFF	TGTGCCAGCAGCTCCCCAACGGGAGACACTGAAGCTTTCTTT
TRBD1	few	TRBJ1-1	TRBV6-6	CASSQVQGVMTEAFF	TGTGCCAGCAGCCAAGTACAGGGGGTGATGACTGAAGCTTTCTTT
NA	NA	TRBJ1-2	TRBV29-1	CSVVGQGISGYTF	TGCAGCGTTGTGGGGCAGGGCATTAGTGGCTACACCTTC
NA	NA	TRBJ1-5	TRBV7-2	CASSQEPRGAGSNQPQHF	TGTGCCAGCAGCCAGGAACCCCGTGGTGCGGGTAGCAATCAGCCCCAGCATTTT
NA	NA	TRBJ2-2	TRBV5-5	CASSLGSAGELFF	TGTGCCAGCAGCTTGGGATCAGCCGGGGAGCTGTTTTTT
NA	NA	TRBJ1-1	TRBV29-1	CSVGRVGWGTEAFF	TGCAGCGTTGGGAGGGTGGGGTGGGGCACTGAAGCTTTCTTT
TRBD1	NA	TRBJ2-1	TRBV4-3	CASSQGTGMYEQFF	TGCGCCAGCAGCCAAGGGACAGGGATGTATGAGCAGTTCTTC
NA	NA	TRBJ2-7	TRBV5-5	CASSMTDYEQYF	TGTGCCAGCAGTATGACAGACTACGAGCAGTACTTC
NA	NA	TRBJ1-2	TRBV27	CASSFDSTYGYTF	TGTGCCAGCAGTTTCGACAGTACCTATGGCTACACCTTC
NA	NA	TRBJ1-5	TRBV30	CAWSVGRGNQPQHF	TGTGCCTGGAGTGTAGGTCGGGGAAATCAGCCCCAGCATTTT
NA	NA	TRBJ1-4	TRBV11-2	CASSLGSGEFF	TGTGCCAGCAGCTTAGGTTCCGGGGAGTTTTTT
TRBD1	NA	TRBJ1-4	TRBV4-1	CASSRQGGNEKLFF	TGCGCCAGCAGCCGACAGGGAGGTAATGAAAAACTGTTTTTT
TRBD1	NA	TRBJ1-2	TRBV27	CASSSAGGFFNYGYTF	TGTGCCAGCAGTTCGGCAGGGGGCTTTTTCAACTATGGCTACACCTTC
NA	NA	TRBJ1-1	TRBV4-1	CASSHTGHMNTEAFF	TGCGCCAGCAGCCATACAGGACATATGAACACTGAAGCTTTCTTT
NA	NA	TRBJ2-2	TRBV5-6	CASSSGPTGELFF	TGTGCCAGCAGCTCTGGCCCTACCGGGGAGCTGTTTTTT
NA	NA	TRBJ2-5	TRBV5-6	CASSPRGKPRETQYF	TGTGCCAGCAGCCCTCGGGGTAAACCACGGGAGACCCAGTACTTC
TRBD1	once	TRBJ1-6	TRBV19	CASRILTGGDSPLHF	TGTGCCAGTAGGATCCTAACAGGGGGTGATTCACCCCTCCACTTT
TRBD2	NA	TRBJ2-7	TRBV7-2	CASSPGTSGGSYEQYF	TGTGCCAGCAGCCCCGGGACTAGCGGGGGCTCCTACGAGCAGTACTTC
TRBD1	NA	TRBJ1-3	TRBV11-3	CASSPTDRGTGNTIYF	TGTGCCAGCAGCCCGACCGACAGGGGGACCGGAAACACCATATATTTT
TRBD2	NA	TRBJ2-7	TRBV6-5	CASSPSGGAFIEQYF	TGTGCCAGCAGCCCAAGCGGGGGGGCCTTTATAGAGCAGTACTTC
TRBD1	NA	TRBJ2-7	TRBV27	CASSRTGGTSYEQYF	TGTGCCAGCAGCCGTACAGGGGGAACGTCCTACGAGCAGTACTTC
NA	NA	TRBJ1-2	TRBV2	CASTIGGPGYGYTF	TGTGCCAGCACTATCGGGGGGCCGGGCTATGGCTACACCTTC
TRBD2	NA	TRBJ2-7	TRBV7-2	CASSLGLAGEEYF	TGTGCCAGCAGCTTGGGACTAGCGGGGGAGGAGTACTTC
TRBD2	NA	TRBJ2-7	TRBV19	CASSIAGTRRYEQYF	TGTGCCAGTAGTATAGCGGGGACTAGAAGGTACGAGCAGTACTTC
NA	NA	TRBJ2-5	TRBV19	CASIGEETQYF	TGTGCCAGTATAGGAGAGGAGACCCAGTACTTC